The clone carrying this TCR beta chain was counted between two and nine times. What it binds is unknown. The entry originates in a study of T cells in Graves' hyperthyroidism and ophthalmopathy. Broader study findings: Blood samples included most of the expanded thyroid clonotypes exceeding 0.001. A 13 V-J signature model discriminated ophthalmopathy versus stable hyperthyroidism.

Exclusion followed for patients with uncontrolled infection, other autoimmune disease, pregnancy or lactation. Amplification targeted TCR beta CDR3 regions from RNA transcripts. First-round RT-PCR with HTBI primers amplified the TCR CDR3 region. TCRdb recomputed calls from the multiplex PCR reads with MiXCR, one row per CDR3 protein. The sample carries hundreds of thousands of distinct CDR3 sequences, 45% recorded once. The CDR3 consists of 14 residues. CDR1 is SGHDN, CDR2 FVKESK, per germline. Trimming took 6 bases from V and 3 from J, leaving 14 bases between them. The chain is built from TRBV14 and TRBJ1-2; D ambiguous. The clonotype was recovered from an adult man with Graves' disease, either hyperthyroidism or ophthalmopathy (not recorded which). Input material: peripheral blood or thyroid tissue (not recorded which). CDR3 in DNA: TGTGCCAGCAGGCCGAGATGGCCCTACTATGGCTACACCTTC. Its translation is CASRPRWPYYGYTF.